The 7 T cell receptor beta chains in this list originate from one sample, sequenced in a study of OX40 agonist ivuxolimab in advanced cancers. Measured with immunoSEQ multiplex PCR; TCRdb has only the in-frame clones, and not every one. This table holds over 75,000 clones, around 87% found once. The sample was CD4+ or CD8+ T cells sorted from blood, taken in a trial of the OX40 agonist ivuxolimab. The receptors derive from an adult with an advanced solid tumor such as melanoma, head and neck, liver or kidney cancer.

The J gene is TRBJ1-6, the V gene TRBV13; D is unclear. CDR3 size: 12 residues. V gave up 2 bases and J gave up 10 bases, with 6 bases separating them. The germline V gene has CDR1 PRHDT and CDR2 FYEKMQ (reference sequence). This CDR3 reads CASSLSESPLHF. Written as DNA, the CDR3 is TGTGCCAGCAGCTTAAGTGAATCACCCCTCCACTTT.

The chain couples TRBV19 to TRBJ2-1, with TRBD2 identical over 12 bases. Trimming cost V 11 bases and J 9 bases; bases outside gene matches: 8. This CDR3 contains 13 residues. CDR1 and CDR2 from the germline V gene are LNHDA and SQIVND (reference sequence). The CDR3 region has the DNA TGTGCCTGCAGACTAGCGGGAGTCGGTGAGCAGTTCTTC. Its protein is CACRLAGVGEQFF.

The chain combines TRBV18 with TRBJ2-7, with D unclear. Germline V gene data show CDR1 as KGHSH and CDR2 as LQKENI. The CDR3 covers 11 residues. V was trimmed by 1 base and J by 4 bases, leaving 2 bases between them. DNA of the CDR3: TGTGCCAGCTCACCACAATACGAGCAGTACTTC. Protein: CASSPQYEQYF.

The chain combines TRBV7-9 with TRBJ1-5, with D possibly being TRBD1 (5 bases). The germline V gene has CDR1 SEHNR and CDR2 FQNEAQ (reference sequence). V shed 4 bases and J shed 3 bases, with 7 bases lying between them. CDR3 size: 13 residues. The DNA of the CDR3 is TGTGCCAGCAGCTCAGGGTACAATCAGCCCCAGCATTTT. It yields the protein CASSSGYNQPQHF.

The chain uses TRBV15 and TRBJ1-5, with TRBD1 as a possible D gene (5 bases). There are 15 residues in the CDR3. The V end lost 0 bases, the J end lost 2 bases, and 8 bases lay between the germline ends. In germline, CDR1 is LNHNV, CDR2 YYDKDF (reference sequence). CDR3 amino acids: CATSREPRGNQPQHF. Written as DNA, the CDR3 is TGTGCCACCAGCAGAGAGCCCAGGGGCAATCAGCCCCAGCATTTT.

The V call is TRBV11-2, the J call TRBJ2-3; either TRBD1 or TRBD2 may supply D (6 bases each). The CDR3 length is 15 residues. Germline V gene lookup returns CDR1 SGHAT and CDR2 FQNNGV. V lost 1 base, J lost 4 bases, and 12 bases lay in between. CDR3 protein: CASSLGTRGADTQYF. In DNA, the CDR3 is TGTGCCAGCAGCTTAGGAACTAGGGGGGCAGATACGCAGTATTTT.

The rearrangement links TRBV27 to TRBJ2-5; D is undetermined. The CDR3 is made up of 15 amino acids. Trimming removed 2 bases at V and 1 base at J, with 11 bases between. From germline, CDR1 is MNHEY and CDR2 SMNVEV (reference sequence). The CDR3 sequence is CASSLNAPAQETQYF. The CDR3 DNA follows: TGTGCCAGCAGTTTAAATGCGCCAGCCCAAGAGACCCAGTACTTC.